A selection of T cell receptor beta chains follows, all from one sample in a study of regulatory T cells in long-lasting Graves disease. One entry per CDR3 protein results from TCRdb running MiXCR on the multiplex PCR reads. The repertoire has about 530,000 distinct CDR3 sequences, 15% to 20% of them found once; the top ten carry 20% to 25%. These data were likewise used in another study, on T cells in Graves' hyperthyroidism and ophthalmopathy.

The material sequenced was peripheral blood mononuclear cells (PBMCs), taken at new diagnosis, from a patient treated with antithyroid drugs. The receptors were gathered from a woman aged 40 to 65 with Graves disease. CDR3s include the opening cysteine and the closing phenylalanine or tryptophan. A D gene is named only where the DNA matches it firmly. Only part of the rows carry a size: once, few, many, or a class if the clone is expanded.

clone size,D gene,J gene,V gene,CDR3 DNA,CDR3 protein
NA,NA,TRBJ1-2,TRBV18,TGTGCCAGCTCACCACCCGGGGTAGATAATAACTATGGCTACACCTTC,CASSPPGVDNNYGYTF
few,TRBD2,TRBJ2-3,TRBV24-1,TGTGCCACCAGTGATCCGACTAGCGGGCGAGATACGCAGTATTTT,CATSDPTSGRDTQYF
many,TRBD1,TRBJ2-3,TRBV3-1,TGTGCCAGCAGCCAAGAGAAGAGGGGGCGGGATACGCAGTATTTT,CASSQEKRGRDTQYF
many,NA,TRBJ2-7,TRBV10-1,TGCGCCAGCAGCAAATCGGACAGACAGCGAATGAGCTCCTACGAGCAGTACTTC,CASSKSDRQRMSSYEQYF
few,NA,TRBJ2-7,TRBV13,TGTGCCAGCAGCTCAGGGACGGTACCTTACGAGCAGTACTTC,CASSSGTVPYEQYF
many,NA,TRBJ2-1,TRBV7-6,TGTGCCAGCAGCGGGGGGGGGCTGGGCGAGCAGTTCTTC,CASSGGGLGEQFF
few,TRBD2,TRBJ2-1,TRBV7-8,TGTGCCAGCAGCTTATTGGCTAGCGGGGGGAGAAATGAGCAGTTCTTC,CASSLLASGGRNEQFF
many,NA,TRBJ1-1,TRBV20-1,TGCAGTGCTAACCAGGGACAATCGAACACTGAAGCTTTCTTT,CSANQGQSNTEAFF
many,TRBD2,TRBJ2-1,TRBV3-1,TGTGCCAGCAGCCAAGATCTAGCGGGGCAGTACAATGAGCAGTTCTTC,CASSQDLAGQYNEQFF
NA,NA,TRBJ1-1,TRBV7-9,TGTGCCAGCAGCTTAGCCGTTGCCACTGAAGCTTTCTTT,CASSLAVATEAFF
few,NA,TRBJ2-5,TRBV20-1,TGCAGTGCGTCAGGGTCGGGGGAGACCCAGTACTTC,CSASGSGETQYF
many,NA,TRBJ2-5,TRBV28,TGTGCCAGCAGTGGCCGGGAGCAACAAGAGACCCAGTACTTC,CASSGREQQETQYF
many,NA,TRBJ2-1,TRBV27,TGTGCCAGCAACCTGGCCGGGGCCAATGAGCAGTTCTTC,CASNLAGANEQFF
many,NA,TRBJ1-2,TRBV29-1,TGCAGCGTCCCCGCAGGGCAAGGCTACACCTTC,CSVPAGQGYTF
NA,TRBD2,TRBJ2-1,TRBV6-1,TGTGCCAGCATAAGCGGGGGGGCTTCTGGCTACAATGAGCAGTTCTTC,CASISGGASGYNEQFF
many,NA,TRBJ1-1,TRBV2,TGTGCCGGGTCCAGGGGAGTGGATGAAGCTTTCTTT,CAGSRGVDEAFF
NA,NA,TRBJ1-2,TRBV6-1,TGTGCCGGCGACAGGACCACCGAACATGGCTACACCTTC,CAGDRTTEHGYTF
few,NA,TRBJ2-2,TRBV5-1,TGCGCCAGCAGCTCCGTGGGGGGCATCGGGGAGCTGTTTTTT,CASSSVGGIGELFF
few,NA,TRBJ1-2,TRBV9,TGTGCCAGCAGCGCCGGGGAACTGGATGGCTACACCTTC,CASSAGELDGYTF
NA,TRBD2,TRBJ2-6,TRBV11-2,TGTGCCAGCAGCTCGGGGGGGGCGAAACTCGAAAGCTCTGGGGCCAACGTCCTGACTTTC,CASSSGGAKLESSGANVLTF
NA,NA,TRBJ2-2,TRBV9,TGTGCCAGCTCCGATGGGGTGAACACCGGGGAGCTGTTTTTT,CASSDGVNTGELFF
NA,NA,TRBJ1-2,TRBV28,TGTGCCACACCCCGGGACACCGTGGGCTATGGCTACACCTTC,CATPRDTVGYGYTF
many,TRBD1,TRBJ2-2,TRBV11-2,TGTGCCAGCAGCTTAGACCGGGGACAGATGAACACCGGGGAGCTGTTTTTT,CASSLDRGQMNTGELFF
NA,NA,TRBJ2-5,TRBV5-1,TGCGCCAGCGGACCTCTTGGGGTCCAGGGGGAGACCCAGTACTTC,CASGPLGVQGETQYF
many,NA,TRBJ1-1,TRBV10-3,TGTGCCATCATTGGTCAGGGTGGAACTGAAGCTTTCTTT,CAIIGQGGTEAFF
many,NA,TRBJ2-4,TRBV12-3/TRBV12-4,TGTGCCAGCAGTTTAGACAGCTTAAAAAACATTCAGTACTTC,CASSLDSLKNIQYF
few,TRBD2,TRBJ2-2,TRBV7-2,TGTGCCAGCAGCTTATTTAGCGGGGGACTCACCGGGGAGCTGCTTTTT,CASSLFSGGLTGELLF
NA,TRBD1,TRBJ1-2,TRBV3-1,TGCGCCAGCAGCGCCGGGACAGGGGCCGGCTACACCTTC,CASSAGTGAGYTF
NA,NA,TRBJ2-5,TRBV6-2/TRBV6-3,TGTGCCAGCAGTTATCAGCGAGTGTTTATGGAGACCCAGTACTTC,CASSYQRVFMETQYF
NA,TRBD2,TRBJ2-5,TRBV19,TGTGCCAGTAGTAAGGGCGGGACTAGCGGGGGGCCGTGGGAGACCCAGTACTTC,CASSKGGTSGGPWETQYF
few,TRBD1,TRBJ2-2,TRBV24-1,TGTGCCACCAGTGATACCCGGGACAGGGGGACCGGGGAGCTGTTTTTT,CATSDTRDRGTGELFF
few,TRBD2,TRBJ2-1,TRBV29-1,TGCAGCGTTGAAGATCCGGACTGGGCTAGCGGGGGGGCTTCCTACAATGAGCAGTTCTTC,CSVEDPDWASGGASYNEQFF
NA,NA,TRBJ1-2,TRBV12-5,TGTGCTAGTGGTTTGATCCCCGAGAGCTATGGCTACACCTTC,CASGLIPESYGYTF
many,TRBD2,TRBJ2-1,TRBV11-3,TGTGCCAGCAGCGCTCGGGGGGACTCCTACAATGAGCAGTTCTTC,CASSARGDSYNEQFF
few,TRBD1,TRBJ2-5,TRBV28,TGTGCCAGCAGCCGCACCACAGGGGGAGTAAAGACCCAGTACTTC,CASSRTTGGVKTQYF
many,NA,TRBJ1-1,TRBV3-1,TGTGCCAGCAGCCAAGGTAGAGGGGTCACTGAAGCTTTCTTT,CASSQGRGVTEAFF
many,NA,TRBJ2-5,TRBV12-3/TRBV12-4,TGTGCCAGCAGCCAGCGAGGAGAGACCCAGTACTTC,CASSQRGETQYF
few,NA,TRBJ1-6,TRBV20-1,TGCAGTGCTAGAGGGACTACGGGGGGCTCACCCCTCCACTTT,CSARGTTGGSPLHF
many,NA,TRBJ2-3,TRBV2,TGTGCCAGCAGCGGACAGAGAGAATCAGATACGCAGTATTTT,CASSGQRESDTQYF
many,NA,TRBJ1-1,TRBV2,TGTGCCAGCAGGATCCGGGACTTGGACACTGAAGCTTTCTTT,CASRIRDLDTEAFF
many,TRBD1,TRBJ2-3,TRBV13,TGTGCCAGCAGCTTATGGACAGGGCGGGGTAGCACAGATACGCAGTATTTT,CASSLWTGRGSTDTQYF
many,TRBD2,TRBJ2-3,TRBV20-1,TGCAGTGCCCACGGGGCTAGCGGGGGAGCAGATACGCAGTATTTT,CSAHGASGGADTQYF
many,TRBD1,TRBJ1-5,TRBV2,TGTGCCAGCAGTCTGAGACAGGGGGCCTTCAATCAGCCCCAGCATTTT,CASSLRQGAFNQPQHF
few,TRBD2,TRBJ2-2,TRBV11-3,TGTGCCAGCAGCTTGGGGCTAGCGGGGGGTCACACCGGGGAGCTGTTTTTT,CASSLGLAGGHTGELFF
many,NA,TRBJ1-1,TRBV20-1,TGCAGTGCTAGAGATAGGTTTCGGATGACCTTGAACACTGAAGCTTTCTTT,CSARDRFRMTLNTEAFF
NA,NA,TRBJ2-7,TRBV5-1,TGCGCCAGCAGCTTGGACGGCAGGGGGGCCCTCGAGCAGTACTTC,CASSLDGRGALEQYF
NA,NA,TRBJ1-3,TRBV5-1,TGCGCCAGCAGCTTGGGGAACGGTGGGACGAACACCATATATTTT,CASSLGNGGTNTIYF
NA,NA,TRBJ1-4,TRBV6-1,TGTGCCAGCCGGACCGGGACGGAAAATGAAAAACTGTTTTTT,CASRTGTENEKLFF
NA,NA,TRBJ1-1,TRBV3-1,TGTGCCAGCAGCCAGGGAGGCTTTAGGGCTGAAGCTTTCTTT,CASSQGGFRAEAFF
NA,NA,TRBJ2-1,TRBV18,TGTGCCAGCTCACAGGGACTGGGAAATGAGCAGTTCTTC,CASSQGLGNEQFF
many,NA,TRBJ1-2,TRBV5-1,TGCGCCAGCAGCTTGGTCGCAGGTGGAAACTATGGCTACACCTTC,CASSLVAGGNYGYTF